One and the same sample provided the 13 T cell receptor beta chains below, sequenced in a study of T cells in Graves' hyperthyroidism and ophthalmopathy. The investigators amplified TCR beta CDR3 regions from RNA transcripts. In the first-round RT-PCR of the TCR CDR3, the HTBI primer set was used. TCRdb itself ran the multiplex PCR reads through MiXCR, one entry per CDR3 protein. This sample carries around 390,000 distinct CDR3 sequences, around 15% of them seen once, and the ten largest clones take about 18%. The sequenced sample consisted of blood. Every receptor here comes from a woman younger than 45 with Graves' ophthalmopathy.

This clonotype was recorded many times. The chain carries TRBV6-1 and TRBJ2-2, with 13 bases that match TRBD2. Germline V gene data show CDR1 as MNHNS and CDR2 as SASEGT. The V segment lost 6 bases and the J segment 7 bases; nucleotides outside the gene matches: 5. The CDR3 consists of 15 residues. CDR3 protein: CASRRGTSGDGELFF. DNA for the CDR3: TGTGCCAGCAGACGAGGGACTAGCGGGGACGGGGAGCTGTTTTTT.

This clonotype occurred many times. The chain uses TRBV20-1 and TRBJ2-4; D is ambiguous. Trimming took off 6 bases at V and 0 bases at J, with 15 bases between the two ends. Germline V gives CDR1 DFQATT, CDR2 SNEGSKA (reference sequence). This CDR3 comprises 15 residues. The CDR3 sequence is CSASRIRLAKNIQYF. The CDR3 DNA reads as TGCAGTGCAAGCAGGATTAGGTTAGCCAAAAACATTCAGTACTTC.

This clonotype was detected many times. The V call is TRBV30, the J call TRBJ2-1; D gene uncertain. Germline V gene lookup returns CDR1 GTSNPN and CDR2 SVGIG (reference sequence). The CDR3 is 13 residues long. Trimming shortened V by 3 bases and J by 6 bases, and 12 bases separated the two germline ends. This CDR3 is CAWSPVGLNEQFF. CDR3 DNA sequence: TGTGCCTGGAGCCCCGTGGGTCTCAATGAGCAGTTCTTC.

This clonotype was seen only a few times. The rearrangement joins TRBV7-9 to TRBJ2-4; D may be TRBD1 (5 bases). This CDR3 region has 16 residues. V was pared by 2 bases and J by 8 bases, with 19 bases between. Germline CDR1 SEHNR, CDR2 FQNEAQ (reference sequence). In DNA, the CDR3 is TGTGCCAGCAGCTTAACCTTAGGCAGGGCTAGGGACATTCAGTACTTC. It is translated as CASSLTLGRARDIQYF.

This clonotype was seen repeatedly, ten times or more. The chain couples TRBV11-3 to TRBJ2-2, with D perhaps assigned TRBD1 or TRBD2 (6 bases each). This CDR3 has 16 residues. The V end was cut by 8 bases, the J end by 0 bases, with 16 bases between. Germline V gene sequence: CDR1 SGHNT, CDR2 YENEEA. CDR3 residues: CASGARGTSNTGELFF. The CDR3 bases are TGTGCCAGCGGCGCTCGCGGGACATCGAACACCGGGGAGCTGTTTTTT. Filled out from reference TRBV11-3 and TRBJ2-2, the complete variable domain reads EAGVVQSPRYKIIEKKQPVAFWCNPISGHNTLYWYLQNLGQGPELLIRYENEEAVDDSQLPKDRFSAERLKGVDSTLKIQPAELGDSAVYLCASGARGTSNTGELFFGEGSRLTVL.

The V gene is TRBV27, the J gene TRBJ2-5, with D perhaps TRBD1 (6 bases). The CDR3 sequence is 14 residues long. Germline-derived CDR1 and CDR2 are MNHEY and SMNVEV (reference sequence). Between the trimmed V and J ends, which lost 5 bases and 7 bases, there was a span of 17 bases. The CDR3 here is CASSPGTTRGTQYF. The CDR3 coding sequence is TGTGCCAGCAGTCCCGGGACAACCAGGGGGACCCAGTACTTC.

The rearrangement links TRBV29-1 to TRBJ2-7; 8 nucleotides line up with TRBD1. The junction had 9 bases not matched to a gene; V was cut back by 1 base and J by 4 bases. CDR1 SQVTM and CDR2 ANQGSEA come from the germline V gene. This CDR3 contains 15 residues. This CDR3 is CSVEGMGTGEYEQYF. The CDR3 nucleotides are TGCAGCGTTGAAGGGATGGGGACAGGTGAATACGAGCAGTACTTC.

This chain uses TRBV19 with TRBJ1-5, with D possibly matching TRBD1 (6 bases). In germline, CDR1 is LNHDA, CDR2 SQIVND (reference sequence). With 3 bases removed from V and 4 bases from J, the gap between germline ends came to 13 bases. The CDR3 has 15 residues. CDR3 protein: CASSIWGADNQPQHF. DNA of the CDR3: TGTGCCAGTAGTATTTGGGGGGCAGATAATCAGCCCCAGCATTTT.

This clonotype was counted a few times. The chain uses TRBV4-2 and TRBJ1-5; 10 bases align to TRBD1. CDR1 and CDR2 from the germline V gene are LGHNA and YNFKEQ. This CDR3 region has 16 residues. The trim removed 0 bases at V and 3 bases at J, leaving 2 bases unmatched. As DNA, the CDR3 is TGTGCCAGCAGCCAAGACGGGACAGGGGACAATCAGCCCCAGCATTTT. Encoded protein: CASSQDGTGDNQPQHF.

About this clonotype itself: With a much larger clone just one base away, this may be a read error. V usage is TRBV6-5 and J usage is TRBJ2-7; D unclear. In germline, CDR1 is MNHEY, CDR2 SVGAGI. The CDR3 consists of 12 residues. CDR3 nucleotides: TGTGTCAGCACCTCTGTACCCTACGAGCAGTACTTC. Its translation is CVSTSVPYEQYF.

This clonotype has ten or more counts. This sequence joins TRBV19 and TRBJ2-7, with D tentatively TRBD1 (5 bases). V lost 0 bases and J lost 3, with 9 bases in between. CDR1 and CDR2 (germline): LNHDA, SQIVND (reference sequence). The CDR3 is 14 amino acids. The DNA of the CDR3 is TGTGCCAGTAGTATAGACACAGGCGTCTACGAGCAGTACTTC. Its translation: CASSIDTGVYEQYF. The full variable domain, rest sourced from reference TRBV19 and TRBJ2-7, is DGGITQSPKYLFRKEGQNVTLSCEQNLNHDAMYWYRQDPGQGLRLIYYSQIVNDFQKGDIAEGYSVSREKKESFPLTVTSAQKNPTAFYLCASSIDTGVYEQYFGPGTRLTVT.

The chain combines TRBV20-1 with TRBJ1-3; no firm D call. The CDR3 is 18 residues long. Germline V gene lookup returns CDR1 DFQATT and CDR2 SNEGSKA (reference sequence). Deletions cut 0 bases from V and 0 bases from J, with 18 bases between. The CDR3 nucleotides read TGCAGTGCTAGAGAGGACTCTTTTCGCGAGGGCTCTGGAAACACCATATATTTT. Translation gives CSAREDSFREGSGNTIYF.

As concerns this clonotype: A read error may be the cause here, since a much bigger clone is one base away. The CDR3, as DNA: TGTGCCAGCAGAGGGACTAGCGGGGCGAAATACGAGAAGTACTTC. Its protein is CASRGTSGAKYEKYF. The chain links TRBV28 to TRBJ2-7, with 13 positions matching TRBD2. The CDR3 extends over 15 amino acids. CDR1 MDHEN and CDR2 SYDVKM come from the germline V gene.